A single sample is the source of the 32 T cell receptor beta chains below, sequenced in a study of T cell repertoires in cytomegalovirus infection (dated by TCRdb to between 2018 and 2021). These reads were obtained on an Illumina HiSeq 1500. The public reads were reanalyzed by TCRdb: fastp trimming at Q25, MiXCR alignment, in-frame beta chains only. Records with the same CDR3 protein are collapsed into one entry carrying the most frequent genes and DNA. This sample is represented by roughly 640,000 distinct CDR3 sequences; about 24% of them were singletons. 7% to 9% of the sample lies in the top ten. Material: CD8+ T cells from PBMCs. All receptors come from a human donor in good health (CMV status not recorded). Some clones in this sample may be carry-over from other donors' samples.

The chain links TRBV6-2 or TRBV6-3 to TRBJ2-2; weak D call: TRBD1 (6 bases). The CDR3 totals 15 residues. Germline-derived CDR1 and CDR2 are MNHEY and SVGEGT. V shed 6 bases and J shed 6 bases, with 17 bases lying between them. The CDR3 protein is CASSYREYLPGELFF. CDR3 nucleotide sequence: TGTGCCAGCAGCTACAGGGAGTATCTTCCCGGGGAGCTGTTTTTT.

This clonotype was picked up one time. The rearrangement uses TRBV6-2 or TRBV6-3 and TRBJ2-3; no firm D call. Germline V gene sequence: CDR1 MNHEY, CDR2 SVGEGT. V lost 5 bases and J 6 bases, leaving 12 bases between the germline ends. CDR3 size: 13 residues. The CDR3 coding sequence is TGTGCCAGCAGTAACGGACCGCTGGATACGCAGTATTTT. It is translated as CASSNGPLDTQYF.

V is TRBV20-1 and J is TRBJ2-1; TRBD1 matches at 8 bases. Looked up from germline, CDR1 is DFQATT and CDR2 is SNEGSKA (reference sequence). Unmatched junction bases numbered 8, after V lost 0 bases and J lost 4 bases. The CDR3 is 16 residues long. The CDR3 DNA reads as TGCAGTGCTAGAGATCTGGACAGGGCCTATTACAATGAGCAGTTCTTC. It translates to CSARDLDRAYYNEQFF.

V is TRBV29-1 and J is TRBJ2-2; a possible D gene is TRBD2 (7 bases). Per germline, CDR1 SQVTM and CDR2 ANQGSEA. With 8 bases removed from V and 3 bases from J, the gap between germline ends came to 16 bases. The CDR3 has 14 residues. The CDR3 protein is CSTDEGGYTGELFF. The CDR3 nucleotides are TGCAGCACTGACGAGGGGGGGTACACCGGGGAGCTGTTTTTT.

This chain uses TRBV20-1 with TRBJ2-7, with 10 bases lining up with TRBD2. The CDR3 contains 15 residues. The trim removed 0 bases at V and 3 bases at J, leaving 5 bases unmatched. The V gene's germline CDR1 is DFQATT and CDR2 SNEGSKA (reference sequence). CDR3 coding DNA: TGCAGTGCTAGAGAAGTAGCGGGGGGAATCTACGAGCAGTACTTC. This codes for CSAREVAGGIYEQYF.

This chain joins TRBV5-1 and TRBJ2-7, with D perhaps TRBD1 (6 bases). Trimming pared 8 bases from V and 5 bases from J, leaving 14 bases between. The germline V gene has CDR1 SGHRS and CDR2 YFSETQ. The CDR3 is made up of 12 amino acids. CDR3 sequence reads: CASGTGSDEQYF. CDR3 in DNA: TGCGCCAGTGGAACAGGGTCCGACGAGCAGTACTTC.

The V and J genes are TRBV9 and TRBJ2-2; D remains unclear. Germline CDR1 SGDLS, CDR2 YYNGEE. This CDR3 has 17 amino acids. The V end was cut by 0 bases, the J end by 5 bases, with 17 bases between. This CDR3 is CASSVDPDPLGTGELFF. DNA of the CDR3: TGTGCCAGCAGCGTAGACCCGGACCCCCTGGGGACCGGGGAGCTGTTTTTT.

This rearrangement joins TRBV5-6 to TRBJ2-3; a weak D match, TRBD2 (6 bases). Trimming took off 2 bases at V and 9 bases at J, with 19 bases between the two ends. From germline, CDR1 is SGHDT and CDR2 YYEEEE. The CDR3 length is 15 residues. The CDR3 DNA is TGTGCCAGCAGCTTTGGAGCGGGCCTCCACCCCACGCAGTATTTT. Translating gives CASSFGAGLHPTQYF.

As regards this clonotype: This sequence may be a read error, since a much larger clone differs from it by one base. The chain uses TRBV7-3 and TRBJ2-1; 10 bases fit TRBD2. Germline V lookup: CDR1 SGHTA, CDR2 FQGTGA. This CDR3 is 15 amino acids long. Germline trimming cut 3 bases from V and 5 bases from J; bases unmatched to any gene: 4. This chain's CDR3 is CASSFRSGGDNEQFF. CDR3 bases: TGTGCCAGCAGCTTTCGGAGCGGGGGGGACAATGAGCAGTTCTTC.

The chain joins TRBV2 to TRBJ2-1, with 14 bases aligning to TRBD2. V trimming: 10 bases; J trimming: 8 bases; junction bases outside the gene matches: 16. The CDR3 is made up of 17 amino acids. CDR1 SNHLY and CDR2 FYNNEI come from the germline V gene. The CDR3 spells CAIRLAGGRLLRDEQFF. In nucleotides, the CDR3 is TGTGCCATCCGACTAGCGGGGGGGCGACTCCTCCGTGATGAGCAGTTCTTC. Together with reference TRBV2 and TRBJ2-1, the CDR3 gives the full variable domain: EPEVTQTPSHQVTQMGQEVILRCVPISNHLYFYWYRQILGQKVEFLVSFYNNEISEKSEIFDDQFSVERPDGSNFTLKIRSTKLEDSAMYFCAIRLAGGRLLRDEQFFGPGTRLTVL.

The sample holds a few counts of this clonotype. The V call is TRBV2, the J call TRBJ2-3; D possibly matches TRBD1 or TRBD2 (6 bases each). The CDR3 is made up of 11 amino acids. From germline, CDR1 is SNHLY and CDR2 FYNNEI. V lost 10 bases and J lost 6, with 11 bases in between. This chain's CDR3 is CATIGGDTQYF. Written as DNA, the CDR3 is TGTGCCACTATAGGGGGGGATACGCAGTATTTT.

V usage is TRBV7-2 and J usage is TRBJ1-2; D gene uncertain. The germline CDR1 and CDR2 sequences are SGHTA and FQGNSA. This CDR3 contains 14 residues. V dropped 1 base and J dropped 8 bases, with 14 bases sitting between them. DNA of the CDR3: TGTGCCAGCAGCTTAGGGGTCTCCGTCGGCGGCTACACCTTC. Amino acids: CASSLGVSVGGYTF.

This clonotype was found once. V is TRBV15 and J is TRBJ1-6, with D tentatively TRBD1 (5 bases). Per the germline V gene, CDR1 is LNHNV and CDR2 is YYDKDF (reference sequence). Trimming shortened V by 2 bases and J by 7 bases, and 9 bases separated the two germline ends. CDR3 length equals 14 residues. The CDR3 region has the DNA TGTGCCACCAGCAGAACGGGGCAGAATTCACCCCTCCACTTT. Its translation is CATSRTGQNSPLHF.

In this sample, this clonotype turned up a few times. The rearrangement joins TRBV5-6 to TRBJ2-1; 7 positions agree with TRBD2. This CDR3 contains 12 residues. With V trimmed by 7 bases and J by 6 bases, 4 bases remained unmatched. CDR1 SGHDT and CDR2 YYEEEE come from the germline V gene. CDR3 in amino acids: CASGRGVNEQFF. The CDR3, as DNA: TGTGCCAGCGGCCGGGGGGTCAATGAGCAGTTCTTC.

This clonotype was detected a few times. The gene calls are TRBV3-1 and TRBJ2-3; 9 bases align to TRBD1. V gave up 1 base and J gave up 7 bases; unmatched junction bases: 6. CDR3 length: 15 amino acids. From germline, CDR1 is LGHDT and CDR2 YNNKEL (reference sequence). The CDR3 spells CASSQGTGAWYTQYF. CDR3 DNA: TGTGCCAGCAGCCAAGGGACAGGGGCCTGGTATACGCAGTATTTT.

This clonotype showed up many times. V gene TRBV7-6 combines with J gene TRBJ1-1; D call uncertain. Deletions cut 1 base from V and 0 bases from J, with 18 bases between. Germline V gives CDR1 SGHVS, CDR2 FNYEAQ. The length of the CDR3 is 18 residues. This CDR3 is CASSLGRGRGIMNTEAFF. The CDR3 region has the DNA TGTGCCAGCAGCTTAGGGCGCGGACGAGGGATCATGAACACTGAAGCTTTCTTT. The variable domain in full, completed from reference TRBV7-6 and TRBJ1-1, reads GAGVSQSPRYKVTKRGQDVALRCDPISGHVSLYWYRQALGQGPEFLTYFNYEAQQDKSGLPNDRFSAERPEGSISTLTIQRTEQRDSAMYRCASSLGRGRGIMNTEAFFGQGTRLTVV.

This clonotype was seen repeatedly, ten times or more. The genes are TRBV28 and TRBJ2-7; no reliable D call. The germline V gene encodes CDR1 MDHEN and CDR2 SYDVKM. The CDR3 runs 14 residues. V lost 4 bases, J lost 0 bases, and 10 bases lay in between. The CDR3 DNA sequence: TGTGCCAGCAGTTATCCACACGACTCCTACGAGCAGTACTTC. It is translated as CASSYPHDSYEQYF.

The DNA of the CDR3 is TGCAGCGTTGTCCGGGGGACTCCCAAAGAGACCCAGTACTTC. Its translation: CSVVRGTPKETQYF. J is TRBJ2-5 and V is TRBV29-1, with a possible D match to TRBD2 (6 bases). In germline, CDR1 is SQVTM, CDR2 ANQGSEA. V was shortened by 4 bases and J by 3 bases, with 15 bases between the two germline ends. This CDR3 has 14 amino acids.

The table lists this clonotype with many counts. This rearrangement joins TRBV7-6 to TRBJ2-2; D ambiguous. The germline CDR1 and CDR2 sequences are SGHVS and FNYEAQ. Trimming shortened V by 4 bases and J by 5 bases, and 11 bases separated the two germline ends. This CDR3 comprises 14 residues. Here the CDR3 reads CASSWQRRTGELFF. CDR3 bases: TGTGCCAGCAGCTGGCAGCGTAGGACCGGGGAGCTGTTTTTT.

This chain joins TRBV9 and TRBJ2-5; 7 bases match TRBD2. Trimming at V came to 0 bases and at J to 7 bases, leaving 9 bases not matched to a gene. The CDR3 extends over 15 amino acids. CDR1 is SGDLS and CDR2 is YYNGEE in the germline V gene. CDR3 sequence reads: CASSVVMAGEATQYF. In DNA form, the CDR3 reads TGTGCCAGCAGCGTAGTAATGGCGGGGGAGGCGACCCAGTACTTC.

This clonotype was seen at least ten times. The chain couples TRBV7-6 to TRBJ2-2; D is unclear. The V and J ends lost 5 bases and 7 bases respectively, with 17 bases between them. CDR3 length: 15 residues. Germline V gives CDR1 SGHVS, CDR2 FNYEAQ. CDR3 coding DNA: TGTGCCAGCAGCCAGTGGGCAGCCCAACACGGGGAGCTGTTTTTT. It is translated as CASSQWAAQHGELFF.

Ten or more counts support this clonotype. The rearrangement links TRBV7-2 to TRBJ2-3; D gene unclear. V dropped 7 bases and J dropped 0 bases, with 17 bases sitting between them. CDR3 length equals 16 residues. Per germline, CDR1 SGHTA and CDR2 FQGNSA. CDR3 protein: CASTFLLSSSTDTQYF. The CDR3 DNA is TGTGCCAGCACCTTCCTCCTTAGCAGTAGCACAGATACGCAGTATTTT.

The rearrangement uses TRBV14 and TRBJ1-5, with TRBD1 matching 7 bases. V lost 3 bases and J lost 2; bases outside the gene matches: 1. The germline CDR1 and CDR2 sequences are SGHDN and FVKESK. The CDR3 totals 14 residues. The DNA of the CDR3 is TGTGCCAGCAGCCAGAGGGGGCGCAATCAGCCCCAGCATTTT. It specifies CASSQRGRNQPQHF.

This chain joins TRBV7-9 and TRBJ2-5; 7 bases map to TRBD1. Trimming cost V 2 bases and J 5 bases; bases outside gene matches: 8. Germline CDR1 is SEHNR and CDR2 is FQNEAQ (reference sequence). The CDR3 is 15 residues long. The CDR3 loop reads CASSLNRGRSETQYF. CDR3 DNA: TGTGCCAGCAGCTTAAACAGGGGACGGAGTGAGACCCAGTACTTC.

The chain joins TRBV29-1 to TRBJ2-1; D ambiguous. This CDR3 has 13 amino acids. Trimming cost V 4 bases and J 8 bases, with 15 bases left between them. The germline V gene has CDR1 SQVTM and CDR2 ANQGSEA. The CDR3 is CSVVRASWDEQFF. The CDR3 nucleotides are TGCAGCGTTGTAAGGGCTAGTTGGGATGAGCAGTTCTTC.

This clonotype appeared once. Relative to the germline gene, one junction end is altered; a read error may explain this. The chain is built from TRBV27 and TRBJ2-6; D possibly corresponds to TRBD1 (7 bases). Germline loops: CDR1 MNHEY, CDR2 SMNVEV (reference sequence). This CDR3 has 17 residues. The CDR3 region is CVSRQGGVLSGANVLTF. For the CDR3, the DNA is TGTGTCAGCCGACAGGGCGGGGTACTCTCTGGGGCCAACGTCCTGACTTTC.

The J gene is TRBJ1-1, the V gene TRBV12-3 or TRBV12-4; D is uncertain. The CDR3 contains 14 residues. The V end lost 8 bases, the J end lost 3 bases, and 16 bases lay between the germline ends. Here the CDR3 reads CASFSVGKHTEAFF. CDR3 DNA sequence: TGTGCCAGCTTTTCCGTGGGTAAGCACACTGAAGCTTTCTTT.

The rearrangement links TRBV10-3 to TRBJ1-2; D not certain. The length of the CDR3 is 12 residues. Trimming left V 0 bases short and J 12 bases short, with 11 bases between. Germline loops: CDR1 ENHRY, CDR2 SYGVKD. The DNA for the CDR3 is TGTGCCATCAGTGAGTCGAGTAGGTCCGACACCTTC. It specifies CAISESSRSDTF.

This clonotype was seen ten or more times. The genes are TRBV6-2 or TRBV6-3 and TRBJ1-5, with a possible D match to TRBD1 (5 bases). V was cut by 5 bases and J by 6 bases, with 26 bases left in between. The CDR3 length is 18 residues. The germline V gene has CDR1 MNHEY and CDR2 SVGEGT. CDR3 DNA: TGTGCCAGCAGTGCCACCAAAATAGACCAGGGTTCTCGTCAGCCCCAGCATTTT. Translating it yields CASSATKIDQGSRQPQHF.

This clonotype was detected a few times. The genes are TRBV6-6 and TRBJ1-1; D is possibly TRBD1 (6 bases). The CDR3 extends over 15 amino acids. The V gene lost 3 bases and the J gene lost 4 bases, with 15 bases spanning the gap. Germline loops: CDR1 MNHNY, CDR2 SVGAGI (reference sequence). CDR3 loop: CASSYRQDSSTEAFF. CDR3 DNA sequence: TGTGCCAGCAGTTATAGACAGGACTCTAGCACTGAAGCTTTCTTT.

This clonotype has only a few counts. This rearrangement joins TRBV20-1 to TRBJ1-2; D remains unclear. Trimming removed 3 bases at V and 8 bases at J, with 16 bases between. The CDR3 loop spans 13 amino acids. Germline V gives CDR1 DFQATT, CDR2 SNEGSKA (reference sequence). CDR3: CSARGSSIYGYTF. The CDR3 region has the DNA TGCAGTGCTAGGGGTAGTTCAATATACGGCTACACCTTC.

This clonotype was counted many times. The gene calls are TRBV7-9 and TRBJ2-7; perhaps TRBD2 as D (6 bases). CDR3 length: 14 residues. V was clipped by 5 bases and J by 3 bases, with 14 bases between them. Germline V gene data show CDR1 as SEHNR and CDR2 as FQNEAQ (reference sequence). The CDR3 DNA reads TGTGCCAGCAGCGCTCCGGCGGGGAACTACGAGCAGTACGTC. This translates into CASSAPAGNYEQYV.